What follows are 28 T cell receptor beta chains derived from one specimen sequenced in a study of blood T cells in healthy people across ages. Through a sample-barcoded 5' primer and a J-beta primer mix, a second PCR was run for about 6 to 11 cycles. TCRdb fed the 5' RACE reads into MiXCR, producing one record per CDR3 protein. This table has hundreds of thousands of distinct CDR3 sequences, about 30% appearing once. Specimen: blood. The receptors were sampled from a woman aged 80 or over in good health.

This clonotype was observed many times. This chain connects TRBV6-2 or TRBV6-3 to TRBJ1-2, with 8 nucleotides matching TRBD1. The CDR3 has 15 residues. With 5 bases clipped from V and 2 bases from J, the junction kept 7 bases outside the gene matches. Germline V lookup: CDR1 MNHEY, CDR2 SVGEGT. The CDR3 DNA reads as TGTGCCAGCAGTGCCCTGGGACAGGTCAACTATGGCTACACCTTC. This translates into CASSALGQVNYGYTF.

This clonotype was detected many times. The chain is built from TRBV6-6 and TRBJ1-4; D ambiguous. The CDR3 runs 13 residues. Germline lookup yields CDR1 MNHNY and CDR2 SVGAGI (reference sequence). Trimming pared 0 bases from V and 8 bases from J, leaving 7 bases between. As DNA, the CDR3 is TGTGCCAGCAGTTACTCGAGCGGAGAAAAACTGTTTTTT. As protein: CASSYSSGEKLFF.

This clonotype was counted many times. The rearrangement uses TRBV15 and TRBJ1-4, with 10 bases lining up with TRBD1. Germline loops: CDR1 LNHNV, CDR2 YYDKDF (reference sequence). Trimming took 3 bases from V and 8 from J; bases not matched to a gene: 6. This CDR3 is built from 15 residues. The CDR3 here is CATSRTGTGVEKLFF. The CDR3 nucleotides are TGTGCCACCAGCAGGACCGGGACAGGGGTGGAAAAACTGTTTTTT.

In this sample, this clonotype turned up many times. V usage is TRBV4-3 and J usage is TRBJ1-1, with D uncertain. The CDR3 sequence is 14 residues long. With 4 bases removed from V and 1 base from J, the gap between germline ends came to 10 bases. Looked up from germline, CDR1 is LGHNA and CDR2 is YSLEER. The CDR3 DNA sequence: TGCGCCAGCAGCCCAACCACACGGAACACTGAAGCTTTCTTT. Protein sequence: CASSPTTRNTEAFF.

This clonotype was recorded at least ten times. J is TRBJ2-5 and V is TRBV14, with 7 positions matching TRBD2. V lost 2 bases and J lost 7; bases outside the gene matches: 7. Germline assignment: CDR1 SGHDN and CDR2 FVKESK. The CDR3 loop spans 14 amino acids. The CDR3 sequence is CASSQSLAVRTQYF. The CDR3 region has the DNA TGTGCCAGCAGCCAATCTCTAGCGGTCCGGACCCAGTACTTC.

Concerning this clonotype: This may come from a read error, since a much larger clone is one base off. The chain uses TRBV27 and TRBJ1-2; 7 positions agree with TRBD1. CDR1 MNHEY and CDR2 SMNVEV come from the germline V gene (reference sequence). The V segment lost 0 bases and the J segment 6 bases; nucleotides outside the gene matches: 4. The CDR3 runs to 14 residues. The CDR3 is CASSLSRGGHGYTF. The CDR3 DNA is TGTGCCAGCAGTTTATCGAGAGGGGGCCATGGCTACACCTTC.

The rearrangement joins TRBV5-1 to TRBJ1-5; D is undetermined. Germline V gene data show CDR1 as SGHRS and CDR2 as YFSETQ. The CDR3 totals 16 residues. Trimming pared 2 bases from V and 0 bases from J, leaving 12 bases between. This chain's CDR3 is CASSLSGSYSNQPQHF. In DNA, the CDR3 is TGCGCCAGCAGCTTATCGGGATCATATAGCAATCAGCCCCAGCATTTT.

This sequence joins TRBV12-3 or TRBV12-4 and TRBJ2-7; D is undetermined. V gave up 6 bases and J gave up 7 bases, with 13 bases separating them. CDR3 length: 12 amino acids. In DNA, the CDR3 is TGTGCCAGCAGAAAAGGGTACAATGAGCAGTACTTC. It codes for CASRKGYNEQYF.

This clonotype was seen at least ten times. This chain uses TRBV11-1 with TRBJ1-5, with a possible D match to TRBD1 (6 bases). V was shortened by 3 bases and J by 6 bases, with 15 bases between the two germline ends. Germline lookup yields CDR1 SGHAT and CDR2 FQDESV (reference sequence). The CDR3 contains 15 residues. The chain's CDR3 is CASSLGRGVGQPQHF. In nucleotides, the CDR3 is TGTGCCAGCAGCTTGGGGAGGGGGGTCGGTCAGCCCCAGCATTTT.

This rearrangement joins TRBV7-3 to TRBJ2-6; 9 bases are shared with TRBD1. CDR1 and CDR2 from the germline V gene are SGHTA and FQGTGA. J was trimmed by 2 bases and V by 3 bases; bases with no gene match: 5. The CDR3 consists of 17 residues. The CDR3 nucleotides read TGTGCCAGCAGCTTCGGACAGGGGTTCCCTGGGGCCAACGTCCTGACTTTC. It is translated as CASSFGQGFPGANVLTF. The full variable domain, rest sourced from reference TRBV7-3 and TRBJ2-6, is GAGVSQTPSNKVTEKGKYVELRCDPISGHTALYWYRQSLGQGPEFLIYFQGTGAADDSGLPNDRFFAVRPEGSVSTLKIQRTERGDSAVYLCASSFGQGFPGANVLTFGAGSRLTVL.

A word on this clonotype: Germline is not matched at one junction end, which may reflect a read error. The V gene is TRBV28, the J gene TRBJ2-5; possibly TRBD1 for D (5 bases). The closer fit of TRBJ2-7 to the DNA end suggests the J call may be wrong. Per germline, CDR1 MDHEN and CDR2 SYDVKM. CDR3 size: 12 residues. The CDR3 sequence is CANSLGAFEQYF. The CDR3 DNA reads TGTGCCAACAGTTTAGGGGCATTCGAGCAGTACTTC.

This clonotype showed up many times. The rearrangement joins TRBV7-9 to TRBJ2-6; D unclear. The germline gives CDR1 SEHNR, CDR2 FQNEAQ (reference sequence). V was pared by 5 bases and J by 0 bases, with 17 bases between. CDR3 length equals 18 residues. DNA for the CDR3: TGTGCCAGCAGCCCCCGATCTCGCTCGCTCTCTGGGGCCAACGTCCTGACTTTC. This codes for CASSPRSRSLSGANVLTF.

At least ten counts were recorded for this clonotype. The CDR3, as DNA: TGTGCCAGCAGCTTCCAAGGGGCAGGGAAGGCAGATACGCAGTATTTT. It translates to CASSFQGAGKADTQYF. V is TRBV5-5 and J is TRBJ2-3, with a tentative D call TRBD1 (5 bases). V was clipped by 2 bases and J by 4 bases, with 17 bases between them. CDR3 length: 16 amino acids. CDR1 and CDR2 (germline): SGHKS, YYEKEE (reference sequence).

This clonotype was seen a handful of times. The chain couples TRBV20-1 to TRBJ1-6, with D perhaps TRBD1 (5 bases). Trimming took 5 bases from V and 8 from J, leaving 13 bases between them. The CDR3 is 13 residues long. Germline CDR1 DFQATT, CDR2 SNEGSKA (reference sequence). CDR3 loop: CSAAGPGDSPLHF. In DNA form, the CDR3 reads TGCAGTGCTGCCGGGCCGGGGGATTCACCCCTCCACTTT.

The V and J genes are TRBV9 and TRBJ1-6, with D unclear. V shed 0 bases and J shed 10 bases, with 14 bases lying between them. Looked up from germline, CDR1 is SGDLS and CDR2 is YYNGEE. The CDR3 is 15 residues long. The CDR3 loop reads CASSVAPGRESPLHF. The DNA of the CDR3 is TGTGCCAGCAGCGTAGCACCGGGAAGGGAATCACCCCTCCACTTT.

The chain employs TRBV6-1 and TRBJ1-5; a weak D match, TRBD1 (6 bases). Germline V lookup: CDR1 MNHNS, CDR2 SASEGT. V lost 7 bases and J lost 6, with 13 bases in between. This CDR3 is built from 13 residues. CDR3 residues: CASTGRGAQPQHF. The CDR3 DNA reads TGTGCCAGCACCGGGAGGGGGGCTCAGCCCCAGCATTTT.

This clonotype was observed a few times. The rearrangement joins TRBV5-1 to TRBJ1-2; D is possibly TRBD1 (6 bases). Trimming left V 0 bases short and J 4 bases short, with 13 bases between. This CDR3 has 15 amino acids. The germline CDR1 and CDR2 sequences are SGHRS and YFSETQ. Written as DNA, the CDR3 is TGCGCCAGCAGCTTGGAATTAAGGGGGTGCTATGGCTACACCTTC. Its protein is CASSLELRGCYGYTF.

The V call is TRBV6-5, the J call TRBJ2-1; a weak D match, TRBD1 (6 bases). The V and J ends lost 5 bases and 10 bases respectively, with 15 bases between them. This CDR3 spans 13 amino acids. From germline, CDR1 is MNHEY and CDR2 SVGAGI. CDR3 in DNA: TGTGCCAGCAGTACGACAGGCGCCTACGAGCAGTTCTTC. Protein: CASSTTGAYEQFF.

Ten or more counts support this clonotype. The V gene is TRBV29-1, the J gene TRBJ1-5; D call uncertain. The CDR3 loop spans 13 amino acids. V shed 6 bases and J shed 2 bases, with 11 bases lying between them. Germline lookup yields CDR1 SQVTM and CDR2 ANQGSEA. The CDR3 loop is CSVRENRNQPQHF. In DNA, the CDR3 is TGCAGCGTCCGGGAGAATCGCAATCAGCCCCAGCATTTT. Together with reference TRBV29-1 and TRBJ1-5, the CDR3 gives the full variable domain: SAVISQKPSRDICQRGTSLTIQCQVDSQVTMMFWYRQQPGQSLTLIATANQGSEATYESGFVIDKFPISRPNLTFSTLTVSNMSPEDSSIYLCSVRENRNQPQHFGDGTRLSIL.

In this sample, this clonotype turned up many times. The chain employs TRBV7-2 and TRBJ2-7; the D is unclear. CDR1 is SGHTA and CDR2 is FQGNSA in the germline V gene. The V end was cut by 5 bases, the J end by 6 bases, with 14 bases between. This CDR3 region has 13 residues. The CDR3, as DNA: TGTGCCAGCAGCGGTCGTGGCAGTGCCGAGCAGTACTTC. This translates into CASSGRGSAEQYF.

The CDR3 DNA sequence: TGTGCCAGCAGTTCTACGAACTCAGCGCGGGGCTACACCTTC. It is translated as CASSSTNSARGYTF. The chain links TRBV28 to TRBJ1-2; D not certain. Trimming left V 4 bases short and J 8 bases short, with 17 bases between. Germline V gene lookup returns CDR1 MDHEN and CDR2 SYDVKM. CDR3 length: 14 amino acids.

A single count supports this clonotype. The chain uses TRBV27 and TRBJ1-2; 7 bases are a match to TRBD1. Germline-derived CDR1 and CDR2 are MNHEY and SMNVEV (reference sequence). The trim removed 0 bases at V and 8 bases at J, leaving 3 bases unmatched. The CDR3 has 13 amino acids. CDR3 in amino acids: CASSLSGQTGYTF. In nucleotides, the CDR3 is TGTGCCAGCAGTTTATCGGGACAGACGGGCTACACCTTC.

This clonotype has ten or more counts. DNA for the CDR3: TGTGCCAGCAGCGCAGGGGCCACCACAGATACGCAGTATTTT. As protein: CASSAGATTDTQYF. The chain combines TRBV5-5 with TRBJ2-3, with a weak D call TRBD1 (6 bases). Trimming removed 4 bases at V and 2 bases at J, with 11 bases between. The CDR3 loop spans 14 amino acids. The germline V gene has CDR1 SGHKS and CDR2 YYEKEE (reference sequence).

J is TRBJ2-3 and V is TRBV7-9; 7 bases map to TRBD2. The V and J ends lost 4 bases and 6 bases, in that order; junction bases with no gene match: 10. The CDR3 consists of 15 residues. Germline CDR1 reads SEHNR; CDR2 reads FQNEAQ (reference sequence). Written as DNA, the CDR3 is TGTGCCAGCAGCTACCTGGCGGGGGAGGCGGATACGCAGTATTTT. This gives the protein CASSYLAGEADTQYF.

Many counts were recorded for this clonotype. The J gene is TRBJ2-5, the V gene TRBV18; no firm D call. The V end lost 3 bases, the J end lost 2 bases, and 7 bases lay between the germline ends. The CDR3 length is 13 residues. The V gene's germline CDR1 is KGHSH and CDR2 LQKENI. CDR3 in amino acids: CASSPPMQETQYF. The CDR3 bases are TGTGCCAGCTCACCGCCCATGCAAGAGACCCAGTACTTC.

This clonotype showed up many times. This may be a read error: a much more frequent sequence differs by one nucleotide. This rearrangement joins TRBV29-1 to TRBJ2-5; 8 nucleotides line up with TRBD1. The ends lost 1 base at V and 11 bases at J; junction bases unmatched: 15. The CDR3 totals 15 residues. CDR1 and CDR2 (germline): SQVTM, ANQGSEA. CDR3 region: CSVEAGQGFYNEQYF. The CDR3 DNA sequence: TGCAGCGTTGAAGCCGGACAGGGATTTTACAATGAGCAGTACTTC.

This chain joins TRBV7-9 and TRBJ1-4; D remains unclear. The CDR3 extends over 14 amino acids. Germline V gene sequence: CDR1 SEHNR, CDR2 FQNEAQ (reference sequence). Trimming took off 8 bases at V and 8 bases at J, with 18 bases between the two ends. The CDR3 bases are TGTGCCAGCGCATCAGTGTGGGATGAGGAAAAACTGTTTTTT. Its translation: CASASVWDEEKLFF.

This sequence joins TRBV20-1 and TRBJ2-3; D possibly uses TRBD1 or TRBD2 (6 bases each). This CDR3 is built from 15 residues. Germline V gene data show CDR1 as DFQATT and CDR2 as SNEGSKA (reference sequence). Trimming cost V 0 bases and J 4 bases, with 14 bases left between them. The CDR3: CSAREAPRGADTQYF. DNA for the CDR3: TGCAGTGCTAGAGAGGCCCCAAGGGGGGCAGATACGCAGTATTTT.